This entry describes one T cell receptor (beta chain). Its antigen is as yet unknown. Using immunoSEQ multiplex PCR, the repertoire was profiled, and TCRdb retains in-frame clones only, with some absent. This sample has more than 80,000 clones; about 91% occur once, and the top ten carry around 0.32%. The record originates from a study of OX40 agonist ivuxolimab in advanced cancers. Study information: The dose-escalation cohort was approximately 85% male, with a mean age of 60 years, ranging roughly 20 to 90.

Overall study results and limits: The CD4+ and CD8+ T cells in the blood had expanded clonally by week 6 at 0.1 to 3.0 mg/kg.

The origin of this receptor is an adult with an advanced solid tumor such as melanoma, head and neck, liver or kidney cancer. Material: CD4+ or CD8+ T cells sorted from blood, obtained in a trial of the OX40 agonist ivuxolimab.

CDR3 loop: CASSLRAGVRTDTQYF. DNA for the CDR3: TGTGCCAGCAGCTTACGGGCGGGAGTACGCACAGATACGCAGTATTTT. The J gene is TRBJ2-3, the V gene TRBV7-2, with TRBD2 matching over 7 bases. V was clipped by 2 bases and J by 1 base; unmatched bases: 6. The CDR3 totals 16 residues. Germline CDR1 reads SGHTA; CDR2 reads FQGNSA.